This TCR beta chain was recorded in a study of Ad26.COV2.S vaccination and SARS-CoV-2 variants. Study as a whole: The trial was COV1001 and the donor's arm was Ad26.COV2.S.

Treatment denoted: roughly 20 received Ad26.COV2.S at low or high dose, single or two shots; 5 received placebo; per-sample allocation not given. All samples were drawn on day 63, counting from the first vaccine or placebo injection. Germline-derived CDR1 and CDR2 are SGHRS and YFSETQ. Trimming took 0 bases from V and 10 from J, leaving 13 bases between them. The CDR3 runs 14 residues. Assay: immunoSEQ multiplex PCR; the TCRdb copy retains only in-frame clones and omits some. This table holds about 280,000 clones, more than 70% found once. This receptor was identified in a person between 18 and 59 years old who received the Ad26.COV2.S COVID-19 vaccine or a placebo. The J gene is TRBJ1-4, the V gene TRBV5-1; D is undetermined. Material: peripheral blood, obtained in a trial of Ad26.COV2.S vaccine versus placebo. DNA for the CDR3: TGCGCCAGCAGCTTGGAATTTGGGTTGGGAAAACTGTTTTTT. It yields the protein CASSLEFGLGKLFF.